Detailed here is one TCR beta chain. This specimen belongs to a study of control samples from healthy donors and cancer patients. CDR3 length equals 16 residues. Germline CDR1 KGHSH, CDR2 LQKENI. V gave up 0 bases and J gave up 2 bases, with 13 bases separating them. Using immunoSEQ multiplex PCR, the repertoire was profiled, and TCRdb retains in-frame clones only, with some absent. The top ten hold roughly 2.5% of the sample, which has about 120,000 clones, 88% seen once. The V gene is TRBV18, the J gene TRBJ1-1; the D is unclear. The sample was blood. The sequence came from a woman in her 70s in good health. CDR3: CASSPPRMTRNTEAFF. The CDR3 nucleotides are TGTGCCAGCTCACCACCTCGGATGACCCGAAACACTGAAGCTTTCTTT.